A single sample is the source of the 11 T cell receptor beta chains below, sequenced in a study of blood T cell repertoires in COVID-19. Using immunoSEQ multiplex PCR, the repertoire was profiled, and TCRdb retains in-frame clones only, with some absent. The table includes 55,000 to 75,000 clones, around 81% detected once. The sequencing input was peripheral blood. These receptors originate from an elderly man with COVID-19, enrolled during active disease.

CDR3 amino acids: CASSFEGANYYEQYF. The CDR3 DNA follows: TGTGCCAGCAGCTTTGAGGGGGCGAATTACTACGAGCAGTACTTC. This sequence joins TRBV5-6 and TRBJ2-7; 7 bases align to TRBD1. V lost 2 bases, J lost 3 bases, and 8 bases stayed unmatched. Germline CDR1 SGHDT, CDR2 YYEEEE. CDR3 length: 15 residues.

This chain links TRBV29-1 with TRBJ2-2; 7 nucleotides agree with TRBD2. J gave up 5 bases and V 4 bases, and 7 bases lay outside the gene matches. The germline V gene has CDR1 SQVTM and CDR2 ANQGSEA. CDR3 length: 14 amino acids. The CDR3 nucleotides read TGCAGCGTTGTGTACGGGGGAGGGACCGGGGAGCTGTTTTTT. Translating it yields CSVVYGGGTGELFF.

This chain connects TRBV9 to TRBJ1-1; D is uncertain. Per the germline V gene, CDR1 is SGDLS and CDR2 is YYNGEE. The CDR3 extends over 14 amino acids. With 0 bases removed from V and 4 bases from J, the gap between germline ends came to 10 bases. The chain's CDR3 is CASSVVGEGTEAFF. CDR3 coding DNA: TGTGCCAGCAGCGTAGTTGGTGAGGGCACTGAAGCTTTCTTT.

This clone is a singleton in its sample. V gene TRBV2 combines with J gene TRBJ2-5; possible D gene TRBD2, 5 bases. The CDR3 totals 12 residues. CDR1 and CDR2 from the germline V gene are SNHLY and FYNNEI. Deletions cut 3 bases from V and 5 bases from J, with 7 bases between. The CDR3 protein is CASSETIETQYF. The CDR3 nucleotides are TGTGCCAGCAGTGAGACTATCGAGACCCAGTACTTC.

The CDR3, as DNA: TGTGCCAGCAGTGTTGTAACCCTCGGCACTGAAGCTTTCTTT. This sequence encodes CASSVVTLGTEAFF. The chain couples TRBV2 to TRBJ1-1; D is ambiguous. Trimming took off 4 bases at V and 4 bases at J, with 13 bases between the two ends. The CDR3 is made up of 14 amino acids. CDR1 SNHLY and CDR2 FYNNEI come from the germline V gene.

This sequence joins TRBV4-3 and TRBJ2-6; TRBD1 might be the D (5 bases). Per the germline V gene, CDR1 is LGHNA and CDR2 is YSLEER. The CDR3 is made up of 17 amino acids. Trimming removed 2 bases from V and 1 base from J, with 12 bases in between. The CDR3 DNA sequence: TGCGCCAGCAGCCAAAAATCAGGGATGTCTGGGGCCAACGTCCTGACTTTC. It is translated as CASSQKSGMSGANVLTF.

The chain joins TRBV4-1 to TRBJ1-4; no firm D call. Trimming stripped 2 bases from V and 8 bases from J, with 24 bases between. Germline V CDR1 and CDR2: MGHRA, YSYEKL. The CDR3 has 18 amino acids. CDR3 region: CASSQPSVLVYGGEKLFF. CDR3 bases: TGCGCCAGCAGCCAACCGTCAGTTTTGGTTTACGGAGGAGAAAAACTGTTTTTT.

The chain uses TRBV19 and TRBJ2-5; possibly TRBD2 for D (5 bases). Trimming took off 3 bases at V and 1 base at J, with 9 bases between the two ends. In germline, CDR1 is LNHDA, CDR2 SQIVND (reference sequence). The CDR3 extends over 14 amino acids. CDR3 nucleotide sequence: TGTGCCAGTAGTATGGCGGGTTCCCAAGAGACCCAGTACTTC. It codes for CASSMAGSQETQYF.

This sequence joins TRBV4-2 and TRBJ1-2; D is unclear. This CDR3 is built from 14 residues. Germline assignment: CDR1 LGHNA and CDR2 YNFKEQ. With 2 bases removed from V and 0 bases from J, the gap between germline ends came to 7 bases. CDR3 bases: TGTGCCAGCAGCCAACTGGGCTCTAACTATGGCTACACCTTC. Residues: CASSQLGSNYGYTF.

In nucleotides, the CDR3 is TGTGCCAGCATCGGCCTAGCGGGAGCGGGCAATGAGCAGTTCTTC. It translates to CASIGLAGAGNEQFF. The chain couples TRBV6-5 to TRBJ2-1, with 10 bases matching TRBD2. Germline CDR1 is MNHEY and CDR2 is SVGAGI. Unmatched junction bases numbered 9, after V lost 7 bases and J lost 6 bases. The CDR3 has 15 residues.

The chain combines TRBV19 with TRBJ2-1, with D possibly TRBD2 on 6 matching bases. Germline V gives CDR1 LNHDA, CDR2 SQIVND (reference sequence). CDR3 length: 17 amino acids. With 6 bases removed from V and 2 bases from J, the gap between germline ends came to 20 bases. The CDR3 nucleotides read TGTGCCAGTAGGCCCGTTCTGGGGGGTAACGCCTACAATGAGCAGTTCTTC. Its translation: CASRPVLGGNAYNEQFF.